This TCR beta chain appears in the sequencing data of a study of cytomegalovirus exposure and HLA in healthy donors. Both 60 Vbeta primers and 13 Jbeta primers went into the PCR. Assay: immunoSEQ multiplex PCR; the TCRdb copy retains only in-frame clones and omits some. The profile shows 130,000 or so clones, around 80% of them singletons. Study-level results: Many donors shared some public TCRs, even though most TCR sequences were rare.

A remark on this clone: Antigen unknown.

The source of this sequence is a woman younger than 30 in good health and CMV-seropositive. The sequencing input was PBMCs.

The CDR3, as DNA: TGTGCCAGCAGTACACAGGAGACTAACTATGGCTACACCTTC. Translated, it gives CASSTQETNYGYTF. The chain uses TRBV6-6 and TRBJ1-2, with D possibly being TRBD1 (5 bases). V was shortened by 5 bases and J by 0 bases, with 10 bases between the two germline ends. The V gene's germline CDR1 is MNHNY and CDR2 SVGAGI (reference sequence). The CDR3 sequence is 14 residues long.